The T cell receptor beta chain described here comes from a study of cytomegalovirus exposure and HLA in healthy donors. General study findings and limits: Reports described diagnosis of cytomegalovirus status by the classifier as highly specific and sensitive. Apart from CMV serostatus, no immune exposure information was available. Fewer N-insertions than the approximately 700-donor mean were reportedly shown by an Asian-associated ancestry cluster in a later analysis.

As to this clone: Its target is unknown.

The PCR made use of 60 Vbeta and 13 Jbeta primers. Assay used: immunoSEQ multiplex PCR; TCRdb lists only in-frame clones, some missing. The sample shows fewer than 250,000 clones, around 80% of them seen only once. This TCR came from a man aged 35 to 55 in good health and CMV-seropositive. The sample taken for sequencing was PBMCs.

The CDR3 here is CASSYRGSEQYV. The CDR3 bases are TGTGCCAGCAGCTACAGGGGGTCGGAGCAGTACGTC. V is TRBV11-2 and J is TRBJ2-7; 8 nucleotides align to TRBD1. This CDR3 has 12 amino acids. Germline V gene lookup returns CDR1 SGHAT and CDR2 FQNNGV. J gave up 7 bases and V 4 bases, and 3 bases lay outside the gene matches.